These 9 T cell receptor beta chains came from one sample sequenced in a study of cytomegalovirus exposure and HLA in healthy donors. The PCR made use of 60 Vbeta and 13 Jbeta primers. The method was immunoSEQ multiplex PCR; TCRdb's version includes in-frame clones alone and lacks a portion of them. The table has about 160,000 clones, around 80% seen once. The sample was PBMCs. These receptors originate from a girl aged 10 to 17 in good health and CMV-seropositive.

The sample holds one count of this clone. The gene calls are TRBV2 and TRBJ1-1; 9 nucleotides agree with TRBD1. CDR1 SNHLY and CDR2 FYNNEI come from the germline V gene. The CDR3 covers 14 residues. Trimming cost V 5 bases and J 1 base; bases outside gene matches: 2. CDR3 nucleotides: TGTGCCAGCAGTTTGGGACAGGGGAACACTGAAGCTTTCTTT. Protein sequence: CASSLGQGNTEAFF.

This rearrangement joins TRBV15 to TRBJ1-4; D may be TRBD1 (6 bases). The ends were cut back, 2 bases at V and 8 bases at J, with 18 bases in the middle. Looked up from germline, CDR1 is LNHNV and CDR2 is YYDKDF (reference sequence). This CDR3 region has 16 residues. CDR3 in DNA: TGTGCCACCAGCAGACCCAGGGCGGGGGCCGAGGAAAAACTGTTTTTT. This encodes CATSRPRAGAEEKLFF.

This chain uses TRBV6-1 with TRBJ2-7; TRBD2 matches 8 bases. Germline V CDR1 and CDR2: MNHNS, SASEGT. The CDR3 covers 15 residues. V was clipped by 7 bases and J by 6 bases; unmatched bases: 14. The CDR3 DNA follows: TGTGCCAGCACTCCCCCCCGCGGGAGGCCCGCCGAGCAGTACTTC. Translated: CASTPPRGRPAEQYF.

The chain uses TRBV30 and TRBJ1-1; D is undetermined. This CDR3 is built from 16 residues. The germline V gene has CDR1 GTSNPN and CDR2 SVGIG (reference sequence). Trimming took off 3 bases at V and 7 bases at J, with 24 bases between the two ends. The CDR3 loop is CAWRRLGFTREGEAFF. Here the CDR3 DNA reads TGTGCCTGGAGGAGACTAGGGTTCACCCGGGAGGGTGAAGCTTTCTTT.

The chain employs TRBV6-5 and TRBJ2-1; 7 bases match TRBD2. The germline V gene has CDR1 MNHEY and CDR2 SVGAGI. The CDR3 loop spans 15 amino acids. Germline trimming cut 5 bases from V and 0 bases from J; bases unmatched to any gene: 4. In DNA form, the CDR3 reads TGTGCCAGCAGTGGGGGGGGGAGCTCCTACAATGAGCAGTTCTTC. Protein product: CASSGGGSSYNEQFF.

The chain couples TRBV5-6 to TRBJ1-4; TRBD1 matches 12 bases. The CDR3 is 15 residues long. After removal of 3 bases from V and 6 bases from J, the junction contained 3 bases not matched to a gene. CDR1 SGHDT and CDR2 YYEEEE come from the germline V gene. The CDR3 here is CASSWGTGGYEKLFF. In DNA, the CDR3 is TGTGCCAGCAGCTGGGGGACAGGGGGCTATGAAAAACTGTTTTTT.

The chain recombines TRBV4-1 with TRBJ2-2; 8 nucleotides agree with TRBD2. Looked up from germline, CDR1 is MGHRA and CDR2 is YSYEKL. V was clipped by 5 bases and J by 4 bases; unmatched bases: 15. The CDR3 loop spans 18 amino acids. CDR3 protein: CASSARGTRAPSTGELFF. CDR3 DNA sequence: TGCGCCAGCAGCGCACGCGGGACTAGGGCCCCCAGCACCGGGGAGCTGTTTTTT.

The CDR3 nucleotides are TGTGCCAGCAGGGCGGGACTTTCGTACCAAGAGACCCAGTACTTC. This encodes CASRAGLSYQETQYF. The rearrangement joins TRBV2 to TRBJ2-5; perhaps TRBD2 as D (6 bases). The CDR3 length is 15 residues. The V gene lost 6 bases and the J gene lost 0 bases, with 14 bases spanning the gap. Germline V CDR1 and CDR2: SNHLY, FYNNEI.

This sequence joins TRBV13 and TRBJ2-5; 13 bases agree with TRBD2. V lost 5 bases to trimming and J lost 0 bases; unmatched junction nucleotides: 6. CDR3 size: 17 residues. Germline lookup yields CDR1 PRHDT and CDR2 FYEKMQ (reference sequence). The CDR3 nucleotides are TGTGCCAGCAGCCTTCGGACTAGCGGGAGCCACCAAGAGACCCAGTACTTC. This codes for CASSLRTSGSHQETQYF.